The 30 T cell receptor beta chains given below trace back to one sample, sequenced in a study of blood T cell repertoires in COVID-19. TCRdb's copy holds only in-frame clones and misses some; the assay was immunoSEQ multiplex PCR. The table records about 100,000 clones, 80% of them present only once. The sequenced sample was peripheral blood. Receptors were obtained from a man aged 65-85 years with active or convalescent COVID-19.

The chain combines TRBV5-1 with TRBJ2-1, with D perhaps TRBD2 (7 bases). Germline CDR1 SGHRS, CDR2 YFSETQ. V lost 7 bases, J lost 5 bases, and 19 bases lay in between. The CDR3 loop spans 15 amino acids. Written as DNA, the CDR3 is TGCGCCAGCCCGGTCGGCAGGGGAGGGAACAATGAGCAGTTCTTC. Protein: CASPVGRGGNNEQFF.

The genes are TRBV9 and TRBJ2-7; D is perhaps TRBD2 (5 bases). V lost 0 bases and J lost 0, with 7 bases in between. Germline loops: CDR1 SGDLS, CDR2 YYNGEE. The CDR3 sequence is 14 residues long. CDR3 in amino acids: CASSVGRASYEQYF. The CDR3 coding sequence is TGTGCCAGCAGCGTAGGGCGGGCCTCCTACGAGCAGTACTTC. The variable domain in full, completed from reference TRBV9 and TRBJ2-7, reads DSGVTQTPKHLITATGQRVTLRCSPRSGDLSVYWYQQSLDQGLQFLIQYYNGEERAKGNILERFSAQQFPDLHSELNLSSLELGDSALYFCASSVGRASYEQYFGPGTRLTVT.

The chain combines TRBV24-1 with TRBJ1-5, with TRBD1 matching over 8 bases. CDR1 and CDR2 from the germline V gene are KGHDR and SFDVKD. This CDR3 spans 15 amino acids. V shed 6 bases, J shed 7 bases, and the junction held 10 bases outside the gene matches. The CDR3 DNA follows: TGTGCCACCAGTTCCAAAGGGCAGGGGGCGCAGCCCCAGCATTTT. This codes for CATSSKGQGAQPQHF.

The table lists this clone with a few counts. This chain connects TRBV12-3 or TRBV12-4 to TRBJ1-2; D may be TRBD1 (6 bases). Trimming pared 5 bases from V and 4 bases from J, leaving 8 bases between. This CDR3 is built from 12 residues. The CDR3 loop is CASSRQVYGYTF. The CDR3 coding sequence is TGTGCCAGCAGTCGACAGGTCTATGGCTACACCTTC.

The gene calls are TRBV5-4 and TRBJ2-7; 8 bases are shared with TRBD1. Unmatched junction bases numbered 12, after V lost 4 bases and J lost 3 bases. The CDR3 spans 16 residues. Germline loops: CDR1 SGHNT, CDR2 YYREEE (reference sequence). The CDR3 DNA sequence: TGTGCCAGCAGCCCTACCTTGATGACAGGGGTCTACGAGCAGTACTTC. Protein: CASSPTLMTGVYEQYF. Looking up the rest from reference TRBV5-4 and TRBJ2-7 gives the full variable domain: ETGVTQSPTHLIKTRGQQVTLRCSSQSGHNTVSWYQQALGQGPQFIFQYYREEENGRGNFPPRFSGLQFPNYSSELNVNALELDDSALYLCASSPTLMTGVYEQYFGPGTRLTVT.

J is TRBJ2-7 and V is TRBV11-3; possible D gene TRBD1, 6 bases. The germline V gene has CDR1 SGHNT and CDR2 YENEEA. Trimming pared 1 base from V and 1 base from J, leaving 11 bases between. The CDR3 is 15 residues long. CDR3 DNA: TGTGCCAGCAGCTTAGGGACAGAGGGTTCCTACGAGCAGTACTTC. Protein: CASSLGTEGSYEQYF.

The chain uses TRBV7-9 and TRBJ2-2; 8 bases match TRBD1. The CDR3 sequence is 15 residues long. The V gene's germline CDR1 is SEHNR and CDR2 FQNEAQ (reference sequence). Trimming removed 3 bases from V and 1 base from J; junction bases left unmatched: 1. The CDR3 DNA is TGTGCCAGCAGCTTCGGGACAGGGAACACCGGGGAGCTGTTTTTT. Its protein is CASSFGTGNTGELFF. Full variable domain (outside the CDR3, taken from reference TRBV7-9 and TRBJ2-2): DTGVSQNPRHKITKRGQNVTFRCDPISEHNRLYWYRQTLGQGPEFLTYFQNEAQLEKSRLLSDRFSAERPKGSFSTLEIQRTEQGDSAMYLCASSFGTGNTGELFFGEGSRLTVL.

The chain links TRBV6-6 to TRBJ1-5, with D uncertain. Germline V gene data show CDR1 as MNHNY and CDR2 as SVGAGI (reference sequence). This CDR3 is 13 amino acids long. V was shortened by 6 bases and J by 7 bases, with 13 bases between the two germline ends. The CDR3 spells CASRQMNHQPQHF. DNA of the CDR3: TGTGCCAGCAGGCAGATGAATCACCAGCCCCAGCATTTT.

The count of this clone is one. V and J are TRBV6-4 and TRBJ2-1; tentative D call: TRBD2 (6 bases). Trimming removed 5 bases at V and 4 bases at J, with 18 bases between. This CDR3 comprises 16 residues. The germline gives CDR1 MRHNA, CDR2 SNTAGT. The CDR3 is CASSPSGPREYNEQFF. The DNA for the CDR3 is TGTGCCAGCAGTCCTTCGGGACCACGGGAGTACAATGAGCAGTTCTTC.

The chain recombines TRBV3-1 (or the pseudogene TRBV3-2) with TRBJ1-4, with D perhaps matching TRBD1 (6 bases). V shed 4 bases and J shed 5 bases, with 14 bases lying between them. The CDR3 sequence is 15 residues long. Germline lookup yields CDR1 LGHDT and CDR2 YNNKEL (reference sequence). The CDR3 nucleotides are TGTGCCAGCAGCCCCCCAGGGGTAGAAAATGAAAAACTGTTTTTT. As protein: CASSPPGVENEKLFF.

The chain employs TRBV20-1 and TRBJ1-1; D remains ambiguous. Germline CDR1 and CDR2: DFQATT and SNEGSKA (reference sequence). CDR3 length: 11 residues. The germline V and J ends were trimmed by 3 bases and 7 bases, with 9 bases remaining between them. CDR3 loop: CSASVEIEAFF. The DNA for the CDR3 is TGCAGTGCTAGTGTGGAGATTGAAGCTTTCTTT.

This clone was detected ten times or more. This rearrangement joins TRBV5-1 to TRBJ2-7; 8 bases agree with TRBD1. The trim removed 10 bases at V and 2 bases at J, leaving 8 bases unmatched. The CDR3 consists of 13 residues. CDR1 is SGHRS, CDR2 YFSETQ, per germline. This CDR3 is CASSGDRTYEQYF. The CDR3 region has the DNA TGCGCCTCCTCTGGGGACAGGACCTACGAGCAGTACTTC. The full variable domain, in which reference TRBV5-1 and TRBJ2-7 provide the parts outside the CDR3, is KAGVTQTPRYLIKTRGQQVTLSCSPISGHRSVSWYQQTPGQGLQFLFEYFSETQRNKGNFPGRFSGRQFSNSRSEMNVSTLELGDSALYLCASSGDRTYEQYFGPGTRLTVT.

This clone was counted a few times. The chain carries TRBV7-2 and TRBJ1-1, with a tentative D call TRBD1 (6 bases). The V end was cut by 5 bases, the J end by 5 bases, with 9 bases between. The CDR3 runs to 12 residues. CDR1 SGHTA and CDR2 FQGNSA come from the germline V gene. CDR3 coding DNA: TGTGCCAGCAGCGCAGGGGATACTGAAGCTTTCTTT. Translation gives CASSAGDTEAFF.

DNA for the CDR3: TGCGCCAGCAGCTTGGAGACAGGGCCCCACACTGAAGCTTTCTTT. This codes for CASSLETGPHTEAFF. The chain has TRBV5-1 and TRBJ1-1; 7 nucleotides agree with TRBD1. With V trimmed by 0 bases and J by 3 bases, 5 bases remained unmatched. CDR3 length equals 15 residues. Looked up from germline, CDR1 is SGHRS and CDR2 is YFSETQ.

This clone was observed a handful of times. V is TRBV5-4 and J is TRBJ1-1; 7 bases match TRBD1. Germline V CDR1 and CDR2: SGHNT, YYREEE (reference sequence). The junction had 11 bases not matched to a gene; V was cut back by 2 bases and J by 4 bases. CDR3 length equals 16 residues. For the CDR3, the DNA is TGTGCCAGCAGCTTATCTCACAGGGGATTCGGCACTGAAGCTTTCTTT. This codes for CASSLSHRGFGTEAFF.

This chain connects TRBV4-3 to TRBJ2-1; the D gene is possibly TRBD2 (6 bases). The CDR3 extends over 20 amino acids. The V and J ends lost 4 bases and 0 bases respectively, with 25 bases between them. Germline V gene sequence: CDR1 LGHNA, CDR2 YSLEER. This chain's CDR3 is CASSPSGSGRRESSYNEQFF. The CDR3 DNA reads as TGCGCCAGCAGCCCTTCAGGGTCGGGCCGACGGGAGAGCTCCTACAATGAGCAGTTCTTC.

This clone occurred a few times. The chain carries TRBV27 and TRBJ2-7; 7 bases fit TRBD1. This CDR3 region has 14 residues. The V and J ends lost 3 bases and 3 bases, in that order; junction bases with no gene match: 5. The germline V gene has CDR1 MNHEY and CDR2 SMNVEV (reference sequence). CDR3 DNA: TGTGCCAGCAGTTTGGACCGGGACAGCTACGAGCAGTACTTC. Its protein product is CASSLDRDSYEQYF.

The rearrangement links TRBV13 to TRBJ2-7, with TRBD1 matching over 7 bases. V lost 1 base and J lost 5; bases outside the gene matches: 11. This CDR3 region has 16 residues. Germline CDR1 reads PRHDT; CDR2 reads FYEKMQ (reference sequence). The CDR3, as DNA: TGTGCCAGCAGCTTAGAAGTCGAGGGGGCGGGCAACGAGCAGTACTTC. This encodes CASSLEVEGAGNEQYF.

The V call is TRBV29-1, the J call TRBJ1-2; maybe TRBD1 (6 bases). V lost 1 base and J 2 bases, leaving 23 bases between the germline ends. Germline V gene data show CDR1 as SQVTM and CDR2 as ANQGSEA. The CDR3 is 18 residues long. The CDR3, as DNA: TGCAGCGTTGAAGGCGATCCCGTCTCCCACAGGGCCAACTATGGCTACACCTTC. Translating gives CSVEGDPVSHRANYGYTF.

V is TRBV30 and J is TRBJ2-1; D is uncertain. The V gene lost 2 bases and the J gene lost 6 bases, with 11 bases spanning the gap. CDR1 and CDR2 (germline): GTSNPN, SVGIG (reference sequence). The CDR3 contains 13 residues. The CDR3 sequence: CAWSTSGFNEQFF. The CDR3 bases are TGTGCCTGGAGTACCTCCGGGTTCAATGAGCAGTTCTTC.

The gene calls are TRBV7-9 and TRBJ2-1, with D possibly TRBD2 on 6 matching bases. Germline V gene sequence: CDR1 SEHNR, CDR2 FQNEAQ (reference sequence). This CDR3 has 16 amino acids. The germline V and J ends were trimmed by 1 base and 9 bases, with 19 bases remaining between them. CDR3 bases: TGTGCCAGCAGCTTAGGATCCGGGAGTCTCTCGGGTGAGCAGTTCTTC. Translating gives CASSLGSGSLSGEQFF.

The rearrangement links TRBV19 to TRBJ2-1; 8 nucleotides agree with TRBD2. Germline-derived CDR1 and CDR2 are LNHDA and SQIVND (reference sequence). V lost 1 base, J lost 5 bases, and 7 bases stayed unmatched. This CDR3 spans 16 amino acids. The CDR3 DNA sequence: TGTGCCAGTAGTATAGTGAGCGGGAGACCAAACAATGAGCAGTTCTTC. This codes for CASSIVSGRPNNEQFF.

The V gene is TRBV9, the J gene TRBJ2-2; 7 bases fit TRBD2. Trimming cost V 6 bases and J 7 bases; bases outside gene matches: 6. The CDR3 has 13 residues. From germline, CDR1 is SGDLS and CDR2 YYNGEE. CDR3 in amino acids: CASTWGGDGELFF. The CDR3 nucleotides read TGTGCCAGCACCTGGGGAGGGGACGGGGAGCTGTTTTTT.

This chain uses TRBV9 with TRBJ2-2; TRBD2 agrees at 12 bases. V shed 0 bases, J shed 4 bases, and the junction held 13 bases outside the gene matches. CDR1 SGDLS and CDR2 YYNGEE come from the germline V gene. This CDR3 has 20 amino acids. The CDR3 reads CASSVVDGLAGSLGTGELFF. DNA of the CDR3: TGTGCCAGCAGCGTAGTAGACGGACTAGCGGGAAGCCTGGGCACCGGGGAGCTGTTTTTT.

This clone was found a few times. This rearrangement joins TRBV11-3 to TRBJ1-1, with D possibly TRBD1 on 5 matching bases. The CDR3 loop spans 14 amino acids. V was cut by 5 bases and J by 4 bases, with 14 bases left in between. The germline V gene has CDR1 SGHNT and CDR2 YENEEA. CDR3 in amino acids: CASSPTRAATEAFF. The CDR3 nucleotides are TGTGCCAGCAGCCCAACCAGGGCGGCCACTGAAGCTTTCTTT. The whole variable domain, remainder taken from reference TRBV11-3 and TRBJ1-1, is EAGVVQSPRYKIIEKKQPVAFWCNPISGHNTLYWYLQNLGQGPELLIRYENEEAVDDSQLPKDRFSAERLKGVDSTLKIQPAELGDSAVYLCASSPTRAATEAFFGQGTRLTVV.

CDR3 loop: CATSRDRKPGVEQYF. The DNA for the CDR3 is TGTGCCACCAGCAGAGATCGAAAGCCAGGGGTCGAGCAGTACTTC. This chain links TRBV15 with TRBJ2-7, with D tentatively TRBD1 (6 bases). Trimming took 0 bases from V and 6 from J, leaving 15 bases between them. CDR1 and CDR2 from the germline V gene are LNHNV and YYDKDF (reference sequence). There are 15 residues in the CDR3.

This clone was seen just once. J is TRBJ1-2 and V is TRBV29-1; 8 bases are shared with TRBD1. Per the germline V gene, CDR1 is SQVTM and CDR2 is ANQGSEA. V shed 0 bases and J 4 bases; nucleotides not matched to a gene: 1. The CDR3 consists of 13 residues. The DNA for the CDR3 is TGCAGCGTTGAAGATGGGACAGGCTATGGCTACACCTTC. It translates to CSVEDGTGYGYTF.

This chain uses TRBV6-1 with TRBJ1-2, with 12 bases aligning to TRBD1. The ends lost 0 bases at V and 2 bases at J; junction bases unmatched: 4. From germline, CDR1 is MNHNS and CDR2 SASEGT. This CDR3 contains 17 residues. The CDR3 loop is CASSEALGTGGNYGYTF. The CDR3 DNA reads TGTGCCAGCAGTGAAGCTCTCGGGACAGGGGGCAACTATGGCTACACCTTC.

The chain combines TRBV19 with TRBJ2-2, with 11 bases aligning to TRBD2. Germline assignment: CDR1 LNHDA and CDR2 SQIVND (reference sequence). This CDR3 comprises 14 residues. Trimming removed 10 bases from V and 6 bases from J; junction bases left unmatched: 7. The CDR3 DNA reads TGTGCCACACGTAGCGGGAGGGTCGCCGGGGAGCTGTTTTTT. Amino acids: CATRSGRVAGELFF. The whole variable domain, filled in from reference TRBV19 and TRBJ2-2, reads DGGITQSPKYLFRKEGQNVTLSCEQNLNHDAMYWYRQDPGQGLRLIYYSQIVNDFQKGDIAEGYSVSREKKESFPLTVTSAQKNPTAFYLCATRSGRVAGELFFGEGSRLTVL.

The rearrangement links TRBV29-1 to TRBJ1-1; D is possibly TRBD1 (6 bases). CDR3 length: 13 residues. The V gene's germline CDR1 is SQVTM and CDR2 ANQGSEA. V gave up 7 bases and J gave up 0 bases, with 12 bases separating them. The CDR3 DNA sequence: TGCAGCGCGGACAGCTACATGAACACTGAAGCTTTCTTT. Its translation is CSADSYMNTEAFF.